The 17 T cell receptor beta chains given below trace back to one sample, sequenced in a study of blood T cell repertoires in COVID-19. Assay: immunoSEQ multiplex PCR; the TCRdb copy retains only in-frame clones and omits some. The data hold 340,000 or so clones, with 86% observed a single time. Sequencing used PBMCs or T cells enriched from blood (not recorded which). The receptors come from a woman in her forties with acute COVID-19.

The chain uses TRBV6-2 or TRBV6-3 and TRBJ1-4, with D tentatively TRBD1 (5 bases). The V and J ends lost 5 bases and 3 bases respectively, with 13 bases between them. Looked up from germline, CDR1 is MNHEY and CDR2 is SVGEGT. This CDR3 comprises 15 residues. The CDR3 region has the DNA TGTGCCAGCAGTGCCCCGGGGGGAGCTAATGAAAAACTGTTTTTT. Its translation: CASSAPGGANEKLFF.

This clone was observed once. The chain combines TRBV6-5 with TRBJ1-5; D is uncertain. The CDR3 contains 14 residues. Trimming left V 0 bases short and J 7 bases short, with 10 bases between. Germline CDR1 MNHEY, CDR2 SVGAGI. CDR3 bases: TGTGCCAGCAGTTACTCTGGTACACAACAGCCCCAGCATTTT. Its protein is CASSYSGTQQPQHF.

This clone was counted once. The CDR3 bases are TGTGCCAGCAGCTTACCGACTAGCGTCCACGAGCAGTACTTC. Protein sequence: CASSLPTSVHEQYF. The chain uses TRBV3-1 (or the pseudogene TRBV3-2) and TRBJ2-7; 8 bases are a match to TRBD2. Trimming at V came to 5 bases and at J to 5 bases, leaving 8 bases not matched to a gene. Germline CDR1 LGHDT, CDR2 YNNKEL (reference sequence). This CDR3 contains 14 residues.

The chain links TRBV10-3 to TRBJ1-2; D possibly corresponds to TRBD1 (6 bases). This CDR3 region has 13 residues. CDR1 and CDR2 from the germline V gene are ENHRY and SYGVKD. Trimming took 9 bases from V and 7 from J, leaving 18 bases between them. CDR3 amino acids: CAILRFGGFGYTF. CDR3 nucleotide sequence: TGTGCCATACTACGTTTTGGGGGCTTTGGCTACACCTTC.

V and J are TRBV5-1 and TRBJ1-6; the match to TRBD1 covers 11 bases. The CDR3 covers 16 residues. Germline trimming cut 5 bases from V and 9 bases from J; bases unmatched to any gene: 10. Germline CDR1 and CDR2: SGHRS and YFSETQ. The CDR3 is CASSSERDRGTSPLHF. CDR3 bases: TGCGCCAGCAGTTCTGAACGGGACAGGGGGACTTCACCCCTCCACTTT. The variable domain in full, with the rest retrieved from reference TRBV5-1 and TRBJ1-6, is KAGVTQTPRYLIKTRGQQVTLSCSPISGHRSVSWYQQTPGQGLQFLFEYFSETQRNKGNFPGRFSGRQFSNSRSEMNVSTLELGDSALYLCASSSERDRGTSPLHFGNGTRLTVT.

V gene TRBV7-3 combines with J gene TRBJ1-1; D possibly corresponds to TRBD1 (5 bases). The ends were cut back, 5 bases at V and 4 bases at J, with 14 bases in the middle. This CDR3 region has 14 residues. Looked up from germline, CDR1 is SGHTA and CDR2 is FQGTGA. The CDR3, as DNA: TGTGCCAGCAGCCCGGGGGGAGTTGGCACTGAAGCTTTCTTT. Translation: CASSPGGVGTEAFF. Using reference TRBV7-3 and TRBJ1-1 for the parts outside the CDR3, the full variable domain is GAGVSQTPSNKVTEKGKYVELRCDPISGHTALYWYRQSLGQGPEFLIYFQGTGAADDSGLPNDRFFAVRPEGSVSTLKIQRTERGDSAVYLCASSPGGVGTEAFFGQGTRLTVV.

This chain joins TRBV5-1 and TRBJ2-2; 14 positions match TRBD2. Germline V gene sequence: CDR1 SGHRS, CDR2 YFSETQ. V shed 3 bases, J shed 0 bases, and the junction held 4 bases outside the gene matches. There are 18 residues in the CDR3. In DNA, the CDR3 is TGCGCCAGCAGCTACGGACTAGCGGGGGGCGCGAACACCGGGGAGCTGTTTTTT. This codes for CASSYGLAGGANTGELFF.

The chain recombines TRBV4-3 with TRBJ1-4; 8 bases align to TRBD1. The CDR3 covers 15 residues. Germline V lookup: CDR1 LGHNA, CDR2 YSLEER. Trimming at V came to 5 bases and at J to 7 bases, leaving 9 bases not matched to a gene. This CDR3 is CASSSLTGVTEKLFF. CDR3 DNA: TGCGCCAGCAGCTCCTTGACAGGGGTGACTGAAAAACTGTTTTTT.

The rearrangement uses TRBV5-8 and TRBJ1-2, with a possible D match to TRBD1 (6 bases). V was clipped by 0 bases and J by 5 bases, with 17 bases between them. The CDR3 runs 16 residues. The V gene's germline CDR1 is SGHTS and CDR2 YDEGEE. The CDR3 region is CASSLEGRGLMYGYTF. CDR3 sequence (DNA): TGTGCCAGCAGCTTGGAAGGGCGGGGGCTAATGTATGGCTACACCTTC.

The V and J genes are TRBV19 and TRBJ1-5, with D possibly matching TRBD1 (5 bases). CDR3 length equals 14 residues. CDR1 is LNHDA, CDR2 SQIVND, per germline (reference sequence). Deletions cut 4 bases from V and 6 bases from J, with 13 bases between. The CDR3 here is CASSTQGFGQPQHF. In nucleotides, the CDR3 is TGTGCCAGTAGTACGCAGGGTTTCGGTCAGCCCCAGCATTTT.

The V gene is TRBV11-2, the J gene TRBJ2-7; 8 bases line up with TRBD1. From germline, CDR1 is SGHAT and CDR2 FQNNGV. The V segment lost 5 bases and the J segment 3 bases; nucleotides outside the gene matches: 9. The CDR3 has 15 residues. The CDR3 here is CASSNQGAQGYEQYF. The CDR3 nucleotides are TGTGCCAGCAGCAACCAGGGGGCGCAGGGCTACGAGCAGTACTTC.

In DNA form, the CDR3 reads TGTGCCAGCAGCAAATATACGGAGGCGGGTAACTCTGGGGCCAACGTCCTGACTTTC. Protein sequence: CASSKYTEAGNSGANVLTF. The chain joins TRBV21-1 to TRBJ2-6; TRBD2 reflects the table's D call only, with no check against the DNA. TRBV21-1 is given as a pseudogene. The CDR3 length is 19 residues.

The V gene is TRBV3-1 (or the pseudogene TRBV3-2), the J gene TRBJ1-2; TRBD1 matches at 8 bases. The CDR3 sequence is 14 residues long. Germline-derived CDR1 and CDR2 are LGHDT and YNNKEL (reference sequence). The junction had 6 bases not matched to a gene; V was cut back by 4 bases and J by 5 bases. CDR3 DNA: TGTGCCAGCAGCCCGGACAGGGCAGCGTATGGCTACACCTTC. Amino acids: CASSPDRAAYGYTF.

The chain has TRBV5-1 and TRBJ1-5; D might be TRBD1 (6 bases). The V end was cut by 4 bases, the J end by 4 bases, with 12 bases between. Germline V gene sequence: CDR1 SGHRS, CDR2 YFSETQ. This CDR3 is built from 14 residues. CDR3: CASSPGQINQPQHF. DNA of the CDR3: TGCGCCAGCAGCCCTGGACAGATAAATCAGCCCCAGCATTTT.

The chain couples TRBV6-5 to TRBJ1-5, with TRBD1 matching 7 bases. CDR1 is MNHEY and CDR2 is SVGAGI in the germline V gene. The J segment lost 2 bases and the V segment lost 6 bases, leaving 4 bases of the junction unmatched. There are 14 residues in the CDR3. The CDR3 DNA sequence: TGTGCCAGCAGCCTTACAGGGGGCAATCAGCCCCAGCATTTT. This translates into CASSLTGGNQPQHF.

This chain uses TRBV6-1 with TRBJ2-6; the D gene is possibly TRBD2 (6 bases). Germline V gene data show CDR1 as MNHNS and CDR2 as SASEGT. Between the trimmed V and J ends, which lost 3 bases and 4 bases, there was a span of 13 bases. This CDR3 is 16 amino acids long. The CDR3 reads CASSDRWRAGANVLTF. CDR3 sequence (DNA): TGTGCCAGCAGTGATAGATGGAGGGCCGGGGCCAACGTCCTGACTTTC.

The rearrangement uses TRBV4-2 and TRBJ2-3, with D possibly TRBD2 on 5 matching bases. Trimming shortened V by 3 bases and J by 4 bases, and 8 bases separated the two germline ends. The CDR3 has 13 amino acids. Germline-derived CDR1 and CDR2 are LGHNA and YNFKEQ. In DNA, the CDR3 is TGTGCCAGCAGCCACCCCGGGGCAGATACGCAGTATTTT. It specifies CASSHPGADTQYF.